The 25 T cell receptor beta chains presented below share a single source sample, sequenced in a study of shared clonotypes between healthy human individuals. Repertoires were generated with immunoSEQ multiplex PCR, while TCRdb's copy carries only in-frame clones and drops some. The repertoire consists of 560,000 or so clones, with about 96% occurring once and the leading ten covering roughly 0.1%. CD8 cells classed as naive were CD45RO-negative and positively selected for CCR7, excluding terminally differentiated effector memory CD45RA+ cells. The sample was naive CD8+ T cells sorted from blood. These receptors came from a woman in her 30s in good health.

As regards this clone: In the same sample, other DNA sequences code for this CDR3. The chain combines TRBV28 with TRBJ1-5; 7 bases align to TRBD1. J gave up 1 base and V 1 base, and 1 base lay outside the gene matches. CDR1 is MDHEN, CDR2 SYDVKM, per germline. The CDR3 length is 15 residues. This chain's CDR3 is CASSLSRGSNQPQHF. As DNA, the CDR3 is TGTGCCAGCAGTTTATCCAGGGGGAGCAATCAGCCCCAGCATTTT.

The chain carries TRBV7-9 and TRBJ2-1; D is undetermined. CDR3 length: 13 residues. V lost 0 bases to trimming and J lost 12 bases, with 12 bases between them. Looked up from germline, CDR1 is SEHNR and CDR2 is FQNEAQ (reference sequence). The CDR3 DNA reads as TGTGCCAGCAGCTTAGCGTCTGGCTACGGGCAGTTCTTC. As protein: CASSLASGYGQFF.

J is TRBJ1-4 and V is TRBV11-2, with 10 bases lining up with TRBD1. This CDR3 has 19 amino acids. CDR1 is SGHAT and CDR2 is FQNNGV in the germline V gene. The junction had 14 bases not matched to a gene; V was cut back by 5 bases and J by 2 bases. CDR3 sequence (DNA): TGTGCCAGCAGCCCGATCCCTCTTGACAGGGGGCCTACTAATGAAAAACTGTTTTTT. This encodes CASSPIPLDRGPTNEKLFF.

CDR3 bases: TGCGCCAGCAGTAGTCTCGGGGGCGAATACGGCTACACCTTC. This gives the protein CASSSLGGEYGYTF. The chain is built from TRBV5-1 and TRBJ1-2, with TRBD1 as a possible D gene (6 bases). The V end was cut by 5 bases, the J end by 8 bases, with 19 bases between. The CDR3 runs 14 residues. CDR1 and CDR2 from the germline V gene are SGHRS and YFSETQ.

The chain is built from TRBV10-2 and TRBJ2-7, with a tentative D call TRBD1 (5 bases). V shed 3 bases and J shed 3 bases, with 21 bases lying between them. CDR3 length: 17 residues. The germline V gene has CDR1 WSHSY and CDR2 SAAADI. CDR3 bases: TGCGCCAGCAGTGACCCCCGGGTGGGGCTTACGGGCTACGAGCAGTACTTC. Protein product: CASSDPRVGLTGYEQYF.

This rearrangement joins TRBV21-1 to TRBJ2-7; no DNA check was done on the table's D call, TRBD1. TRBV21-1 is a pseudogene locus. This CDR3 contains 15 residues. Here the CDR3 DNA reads TGTGCCAGCAGCAATTGGGCTATCCGAACCTACGAGCAGTACTTC. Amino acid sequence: CASSNWAIRTYEQYF.

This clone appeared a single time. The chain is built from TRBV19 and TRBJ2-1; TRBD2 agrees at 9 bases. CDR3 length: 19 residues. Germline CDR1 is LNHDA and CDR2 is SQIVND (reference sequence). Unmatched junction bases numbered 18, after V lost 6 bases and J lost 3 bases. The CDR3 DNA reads TGTGCCAGTAGCCCCGGACTAGCGATCCAGTTGGGCCGCTACAATGAGCAGTTCTTC. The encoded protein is CASSPGLAIQLGRYNEQFF.

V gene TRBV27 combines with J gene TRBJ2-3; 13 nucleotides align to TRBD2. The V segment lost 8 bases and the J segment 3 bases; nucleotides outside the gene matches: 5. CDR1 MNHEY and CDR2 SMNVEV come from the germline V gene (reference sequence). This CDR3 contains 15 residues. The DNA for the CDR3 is TGTGCCAGCTGCAGGACTAGCGGGAGTACAGATACGCAGTATTTT. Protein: CASCRTSGSTDTQYF.

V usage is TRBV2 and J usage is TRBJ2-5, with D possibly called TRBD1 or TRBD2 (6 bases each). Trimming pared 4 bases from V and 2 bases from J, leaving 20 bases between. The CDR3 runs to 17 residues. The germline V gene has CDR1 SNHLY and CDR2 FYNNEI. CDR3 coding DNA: TGTGCCAGCAGTGGCCCTCCGATGCGGGACAAACAAGAGACCCAGTACTTC. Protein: CASSGPPMRDKQETQYF.

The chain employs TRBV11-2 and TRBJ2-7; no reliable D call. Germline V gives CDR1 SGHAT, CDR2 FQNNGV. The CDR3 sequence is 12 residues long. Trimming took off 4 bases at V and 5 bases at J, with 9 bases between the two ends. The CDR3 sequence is CASSSDRNEQYF. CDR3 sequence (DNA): TGTGCCAGCAGCTCCGACCGCAACGAGCAGTACTTC. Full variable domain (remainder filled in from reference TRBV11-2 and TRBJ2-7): EAGVAQSPRYKIIEKRQSVAFWCNPISGHATLYWYQQILGQGPKLLIQFQNNGVVDDSQLPKDRFSAERLKGVDSTLKIQPAKLEDSAVYLCASSSDRNEQYFGPGTRLTVT.

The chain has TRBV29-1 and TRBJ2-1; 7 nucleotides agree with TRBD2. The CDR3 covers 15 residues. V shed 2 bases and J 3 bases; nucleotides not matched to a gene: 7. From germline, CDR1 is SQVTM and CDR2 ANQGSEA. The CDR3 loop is CSVERASGFYNEQFF. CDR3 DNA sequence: TGCAGCGTTGAAAGGGCTAGCGGATTCTACAATGAGCAGTTCTTC.

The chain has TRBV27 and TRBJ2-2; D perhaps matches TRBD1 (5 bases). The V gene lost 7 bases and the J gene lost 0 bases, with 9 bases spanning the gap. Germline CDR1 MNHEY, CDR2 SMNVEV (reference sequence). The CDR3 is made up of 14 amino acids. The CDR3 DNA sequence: TGTGCCAGCACCATGACAGCGAACACCGGGGAGCTGTTTTTT. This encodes CASTMTANTGELFF.

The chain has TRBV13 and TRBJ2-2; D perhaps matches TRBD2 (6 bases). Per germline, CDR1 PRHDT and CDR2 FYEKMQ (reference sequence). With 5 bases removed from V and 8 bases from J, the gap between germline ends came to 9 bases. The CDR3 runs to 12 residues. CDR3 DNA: TGTGCCAGCAGCGGAGGGCGGGGGGAGCTGTTTTTT. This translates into CASSGGRGELFF.

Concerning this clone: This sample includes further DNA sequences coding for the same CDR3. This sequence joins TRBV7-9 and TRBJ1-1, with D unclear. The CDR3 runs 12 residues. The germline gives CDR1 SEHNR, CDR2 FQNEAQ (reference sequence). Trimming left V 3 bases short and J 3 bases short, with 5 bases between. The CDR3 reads CASSLGYTEAFF. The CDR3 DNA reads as TGTGCCAGCAGCTTGGGGTACACTGAAGCTTTCTTT.

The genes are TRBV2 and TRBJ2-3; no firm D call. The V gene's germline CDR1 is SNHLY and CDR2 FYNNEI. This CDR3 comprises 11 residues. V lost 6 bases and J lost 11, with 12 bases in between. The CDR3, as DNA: TGTGCCAGCAGGATAGACGGTAGGCAGTATTTT. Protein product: CASRIDGRQYF.

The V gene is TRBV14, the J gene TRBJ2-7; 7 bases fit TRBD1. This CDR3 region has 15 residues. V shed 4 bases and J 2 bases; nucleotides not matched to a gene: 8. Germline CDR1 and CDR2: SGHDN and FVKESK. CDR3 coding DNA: TGTGCCAGCAGCCGGGACAGACCCCCTACCTACGAGCAGTACTTC. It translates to CASSRDRPPTYEQYF.

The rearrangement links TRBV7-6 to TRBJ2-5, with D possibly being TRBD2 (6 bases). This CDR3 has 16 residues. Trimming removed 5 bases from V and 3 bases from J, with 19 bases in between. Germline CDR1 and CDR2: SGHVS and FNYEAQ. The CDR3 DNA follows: TGTGCCAGCAGCCCAGACGTGTGGAGGGAAGAAGAGACCCAGTACTTC. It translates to CASSPDVWREEETQYF.

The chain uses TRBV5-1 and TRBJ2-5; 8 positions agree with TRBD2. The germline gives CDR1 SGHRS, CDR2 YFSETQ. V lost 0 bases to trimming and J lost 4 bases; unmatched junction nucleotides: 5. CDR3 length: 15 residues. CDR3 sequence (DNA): TGCGCCAGCAGCTTGGTGGTAGCGGGACGAGAGACCCAGTACTTC. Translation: CASSLVVAGRETQYF.

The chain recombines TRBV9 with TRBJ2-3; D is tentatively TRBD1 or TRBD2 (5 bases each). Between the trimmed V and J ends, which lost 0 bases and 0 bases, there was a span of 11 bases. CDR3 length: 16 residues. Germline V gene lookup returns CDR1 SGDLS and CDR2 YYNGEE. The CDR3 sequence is CASSVETGTSTDTQYF. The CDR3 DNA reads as TGTGCCAGCAGCGTAGAGACTGGGACGAGCACAGATACGCAGTATTTT.

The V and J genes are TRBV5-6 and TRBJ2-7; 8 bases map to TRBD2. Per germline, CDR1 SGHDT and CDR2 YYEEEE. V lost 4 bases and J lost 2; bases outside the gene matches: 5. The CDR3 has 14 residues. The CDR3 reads CASSVLAGPYEQYF. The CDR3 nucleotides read TGTGCCAGCAGCGTTCTAGCGGGCCCCTACGAGCAGTACTTC.

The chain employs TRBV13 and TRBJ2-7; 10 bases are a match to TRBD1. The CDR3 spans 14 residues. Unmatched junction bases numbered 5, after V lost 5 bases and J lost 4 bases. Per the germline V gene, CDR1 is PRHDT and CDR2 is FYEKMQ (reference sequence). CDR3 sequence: CASSVGTGAYEQYF. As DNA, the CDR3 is TGTGCCAGCAGCGTCGGGACAGGGGCTTACGAGCAGTACTTC.

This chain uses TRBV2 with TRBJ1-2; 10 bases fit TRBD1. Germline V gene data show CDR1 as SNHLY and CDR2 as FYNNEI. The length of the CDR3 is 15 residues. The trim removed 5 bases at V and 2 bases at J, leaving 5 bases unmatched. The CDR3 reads CASSNAGQGNYGYTF. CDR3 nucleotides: TGTGCCAGCAGTAATGCGGGACAGGGGAACTATGGCTACACCTTC. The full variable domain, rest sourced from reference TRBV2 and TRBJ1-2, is EPEVTQTPSHQVTQMGQEVILRCVPISNHLYFYWYRQILGQKVEFLVSFYNNEISEKSEIFDDQFSVERPDGSNFTLKIRSTKLEDSAMYFCASSNAGQGNYGYTFGSGTRLTVV.

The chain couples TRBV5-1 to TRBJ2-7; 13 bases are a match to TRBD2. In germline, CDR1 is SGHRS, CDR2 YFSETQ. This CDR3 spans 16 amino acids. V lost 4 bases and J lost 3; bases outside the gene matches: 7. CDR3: CASSPWTSGSFYEQYF. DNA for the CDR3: TGCGCCAGCAGCCCTTGGACTAGCGGGAGTTTCTACGAGCAGTACTTC.

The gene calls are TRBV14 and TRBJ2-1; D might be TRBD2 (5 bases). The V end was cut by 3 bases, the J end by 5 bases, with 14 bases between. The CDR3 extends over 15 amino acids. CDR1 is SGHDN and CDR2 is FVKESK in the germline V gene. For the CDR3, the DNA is TGTGCCAGCAGCCACTTAGCGAATATTAACAATGAGCAGTTCTTC. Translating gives CASSHLANINNEQFF. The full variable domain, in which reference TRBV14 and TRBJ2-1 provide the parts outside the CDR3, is EAGVTQFPSHSVIEKGQTVTLRCDPISGHDNLYWYRRVMGKEIKFLLHFVKESKQDESGMPNNRFLAERTGGTYSTLKVQPAELEDSGVYFCASSHLANINNEQFFGPGTRLTVL.

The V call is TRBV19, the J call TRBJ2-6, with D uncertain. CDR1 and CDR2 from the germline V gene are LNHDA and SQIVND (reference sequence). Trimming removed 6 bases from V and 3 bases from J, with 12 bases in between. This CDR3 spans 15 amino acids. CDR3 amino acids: CASSIQVYGANVLTF. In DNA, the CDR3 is TGTGCCAGTAGCATTCAGGTGTATGGGGCCAACGTCCTGACTTTC. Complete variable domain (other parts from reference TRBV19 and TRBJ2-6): DGGITQSPKYLFRKEGQNVTLSCEQNLNHDAMYWYRQDPGQGLRLIYYSQIVNDFQKGDIAEGYSVSREKKESFPLTVTSAQKNPTAFYLCASSIQVYGANVLTFGAGSRLTVL.